Listed here are 32 T cell receptor beta chains from one sample, sequenced in a study of cytomegalovirus exposure and HLA in healthy donors. The primer mix had 60 Vbeta and 13 Jbeta primers. Only in-frame clones appear in the TCRdb table, and some are missing; sequencing was by immunoSEQ multiplex PCR. The table includes 150,000 or so clones, 84% detected once. The specimen sequenced was PBMCs. The source of these receptors is a man aged 18 to 35 in good health and CMV-seronegative.

This clone was seen a single time. The chain's CDR3 is CASSYPTGEGTTEAFF. Here the CDR3 DNA reads TGTGCCAGCAGCTACCCGACAGGCGAGGGAACAACTGAAGCTTTCTTT. The V gene is TRBV7-2, the J gene TRBJ1-1; possible D gene TRBD1, 6 bases. Deletions cut 4 bases from V and 5 bases from J, with 20 bases between. CDR3 size: 16 residues. CDR1 is SGHTA and CDR2 is FQGNSA in the germline V gene.

V usage is TRBV10-3 and J usage is TRBJ2-3; D remains unclear. CDR3 length equals 14 residues. The ends were cut back, 2 bases at V and 0 bases at J, with 6 bases in the middle. Germline loops: CDR1 ENHRY, CDR2 SYGVKD. CDR3 sequence reads: CAISEETSTDTQYF. CDR3 DNA sequence: TGTGCCATCAGTGAGGAGACTAGCACAGATACGCAGTATTTT.

V usage is TRBV28 and J usage is TRBJ1-1; D gene unclear. The V end was cut by 6 bases, the J end by 1 base, with 15 bases between. The length of the CDR3 is 15 residues. Germline V gene sequence: CDR1 MDHEN, CDR2 SYDVKM. CDR3 sequence (DNA): TGTGCCAGCAGGCCGTTCGGTATTGGGAACACTGAAGCTTTCTTT. Translation gives CASRPFGIGNTEAFF. Full variable domain (rest looked up from reference TRBV28 and TRBJ1-1): DVKVTQSSRYLVKRTGEKVFLECVQDMDHENMFWYRQDPGLGLRLIYFSYDVKMKEKGDIPEGYSVSREKKERFSLILESASTNQTSMYLCASRPFGIGNTEAFFGQGTRLTVV.

The V call is TRBV7-2, the J call TRBJ1-2; 12 bases fit TRBD1. This CDR3 spans 15 amino acids. Unmatched junction bases numbered 8, after V lost 4 bases and J lost 8 bases. The germline V gene has CDR1 SGHTA and CDR2 FQGNSA. CDR3 amino acids: CASSSSGTGGLGYTF. CDR3 DNA sequence: TGTGCCAGCAGCTCTAGTGGGACAGGGGGCTTGGGCTACACCTTC.

This clone has only one observation. In DNA, the CDR3 is TGTGCCATCAGTGGGGACAGGGGTTGGCAGCCCCAGCATTTT. This translates into CAISGDRGWQPQHF. The V call is TRBV10-3, the J call TRBJ1-5; 10 bases match TRBD1. Germline trimming cut 4 bases from V and 7 bases from J; bases unmatched to any gene: 4. The CDR3 is made up of 14 amino acids. The germline gives CDR1 ENHRY, CDR2 SYGVKD.

The J gene is TRBJ2-2, the V gene TRBV7-9; D possibly corresponds to TRBD2 (6 bases). Germline loops: CDR1 SEHNR, CDR2 FQNEAQ (reference sequence). The CDR3 length is 15 residues. V was shortened by 4 bases and J by 0 bases, with 9 bases between the two germline ends. CDR3 nucleotides: TGTGCCAGCAGCTACCTAGCGACGAACACCGGGGAGCTGTTTTTT. Translated: CASSYLATNTGELFF. The full variable domain, with the rest looked up from reference TRBV7-9 and TRBJ2-2, is DTGVSQNPRHKITKRGQNVTFRCDPISEHNRLYWYRQTLGQGPEFLTYFQNEAQLEKSRLLSDRFSAERPKGSFSTLEIQRTEQGDSAMYLCASSYLATNTGELFFGEGSRLTVL.

The chain carries TRBV7-3 and TRBJ1-1; the D gene is possibly TRBD1 (6 bases). The CDR3 has 14 amino acids. The germline V gene has CDR1 SGHTA and CDR2 FQGTGA. V was shortened by 5 bases and J by 1 base, with 11 bases between the two germline ends. For the CDR3, the DNA is TGTGCCAGCAGCCAACAGGGCTCGAACACTGAAGCTTTCTTT. Translating it yields CASSQQGSNTEAFF. Supplemented by reference TRBV7-3 and TRBJ1-1, the full variable domain reads GAGVSQTPSNKVTEKGKYVELRCDPISGHTALYWYRQSLGQGPEFLIYFQGTGAADDSGLPNDRFFAVRPEGSVSTLKIQRTERGDSAVYLCASSQQGSNTEAFFGQGTRLTVV.

This chain uses TRBV13 with TRBJ2-7; 8 bases agree with TRBD2. The germline gives CDR1 PRHDT, CDR2 FYEKMQ (reference sequence). With 4 bases clipped from V and 0 bases from J, the junction kept 11 bases outside the gene matches. The CDR3 is made up of 17 amino acids. CDR3 sequence reads: CASSSLGSSGPSYEQYF. Written as DNA, the CDR3 is TGTGCCAGCAGCTCCTTAGGGTCTAGCGGGCCCTCCTACGAGCAGTACTTC.

V gene TRBV15 combines with J gene TRBJ2-5; 9 bases map to TRBD1. Germline lookup yields CDR1 LNHNV and CDR2 YYDKDF (reference sequence). There are 15 residues in the CDR3. The V gene end was trimmed by 0 bases and the J gene end by 5 bases; junction bases not matched to a gene: 4. CDR3 nucleotide sequence: TGTGCCACCAGCAGAGATCTAGGACAGGGGGAGACCCAGTACTTC. Translated: CATSRDLGQGETQYF. Looking up the rest from reference TRBV15 and TRBJ2-5 gives the full variable domain: DAMVIQNPRYQVTQFGKPVTLSCSQTLNHNVMYWYQQKSSQAPKLLFHYYDKDFNNEADTPDNFQSRRPNTSFCFLDIRSPGLGDTAMYLCATSRDLGQGETQYFGPGTRLLVL.

This clone appeared a single time. CDR3 loop: CASSQGRAPETQYF. CDR3 in DNA: TGTGCCAGCAGCCAGGGGAGGGCCCCGGAGACCCAGTACTTC. This chain links TRBV7-2 with TRBJ2-5; D may be TRBD2 (7 bases). Between the trimmed V and J ends, which lost 5 bases and 5 bases, there was a span of 15 bases. Germline CDR1 is SGHTA and CDR2 is FQGNSA. The CDR3 has 14 amino acids.

This clone has a handful of counts. The chain combines TRBV27 with TRBJ1-3; 8 positions agree with TRBD1. Germline trimming cut 5 bases from V and 2 bases from J; bases unmatched to any gene: 5. CDR3 length equals 15 residues. Per germline, CDR1 MNHEY and CDR2 SMNVEV (reference sequence). The CDR3 here is CASSATGGAGNTIYF. Here the CDR3 DNA reads TGTGCCAGCAGTGCTACAGGGGGAGCTGGAAACACCATATATTTT.

The J gene is TRBJ1-1, the V gene TRBV10-3; D uncertain. Per germline, CDR1 ENHRY and CDR2 SYGVKD. This CDR3 spans 14 amino acids. Trimming left V 6 bases short and J 3 bases short, with 14 bases between. The CDR3 is CAIREGWEDTEAFF. CDR3 sequence (DNA): TGTGCCATCAGGGAAGGGTGGGAGGACACTGAAGCTTTCTTT.

This clone was detected a few times. CDR3 sequence (DNA): TGCGCCAGCAGCCAAGTGAGACTAGCAGCAGATACGCAGTATTTT. Translation gives CASSQVRLAADTQYF. The chain recombines TRBV4-1 with TRBJ2-3, with 7 bases lining up with TRBD2. The CDR3 runs 15 residues. Losses at the gene ends were 1 base for V and 4 bases for J; bases not matched to a gene: 5. The germline gives CDR1 MGHRA, CDR2 YSYEKL.

The chain carries TRBV2 and TRBJ2-7; 8 bases fit TRBD2. The CDR3 consists of 18 residues. Per germline, CDR1 SNHLY and CDR2 FYNNEI. V shed 6 bases and J 0 bases; nucleotides not matched to a gene: 16. CDR3 sequence reads: CASRAASGGHQSSYEQYF. The CDR3, as DNA: TGTGCCAGCAGGGCAGCCAGCGGGGGCCACCAGAGCTCCTACGAGCAGTACTTC.

This clone was picked up one time. The chain has TRBV5-5 and TRBJ2-1; 7 bases match TRBD1. The germline CDR1 and CDR2 sequences are SGHKS and YYEKEE (reference sequence). Trimming took 4 bases from V and 8 from J; bases not matched to a gene: 6. CDR3 length equals 13 residues. This CDR3 reads CASSIQGGDEQFF. The CDR3 DNA reads as TGTGCCAGCAGCATACAAGGGGGCGATGAGCAGTTCTTC.

The chain recombines TRBV27 with TRBJ2-5; D gene unclear. Near its end, the DNA agrees better with TRBJ2-7, so the J call may be wrong. This CDR3 has 12 residues. CDR1 and CDR2 from the germline V gene are MNHEY and SMNVEV (reference sequence). CDR3 bases: TGTGCCAGCAGTTTGTCAGACTACGAGCAGTACTTC. It specifies CASSLSDYEQYF.

The rearrangement uses TRBV14 and TRBJ2-2, with TRBD1 identical over 8 bases. CDR3 size: 22 residues. V gave up 0 bases and J gave up 0 bases; unmatched junction bases: 18. From germline, CDR1 is SGHDN and CDR2 FVKESK. The CDR3 protein is CASSQDGWHRGFLNANTGELFF. CDR3 nucleotide sequence: TGTGCCAGCAGCCAAGATGGGTGGCACAGGGGGTTTTTGAACGCGAACACCGGGGAGCTGTTTTTT.

J is TRBJ2-1 and V is TRBV7-8, with a possible D match to TRBD1 (5 bases). V shed 4 bases and J shed 5 bases, with 15 bases lying between them. The germline gives CDR1 SGHVS, CDR2 FQNEAQ. This CDR3 region has 15 residues. The CDR3 loop reads CASSSRWTSDNEQFF. The DNA of the CDR3 is TGTGCCAGCAGCTCAAGATGGACAAGCGACAATGAGCAGTTCTTC.

This rearrangement joins TRBV10-3 to TRBJ2-7; the match to TRBD1 covers 9 bases. The CDR3 length is 12 residues. The germline V gene has CDR1 ENHRY and CDR2 SYGVKD. V trimming: 6 bases; J trimming: 5 bases; junction bases outside the gene matches: 2. The CDR3 sequence is CAISGTGNEQYF. In nucleotides, the CDR3 is TGTGCCATCAGCGGGACAGGGAACGAGCAGTACTTC.

The chain employs TRBV6-5 and TRBJ1-5; D not resolved. V lost 0 bases to trimming and J lost 4 bases, with 7 bases between them. The CDR3 contains 14 residues. CDR1 is MNHEY, CDR2 SVGAGI, per germline. CDR3 nucleotide sequence: TGTGCCAGCAGTTACTCGCCCGGGAATCAGCCCCAGCATTTT. Residues: CASSYSPGNQPQHF.

The chain joins TRBV10-1 to TRBJ1-5; possibly TRBD1 for D (5 bases). Deletions cut 6 bases from V and 6 bases from J, with 12 bases between. This CDR3 contains 13 residues. CDR1 is WNHNN, CDR2 SYGVQD, per germline (reference sequence). CDR3 coding DNA: TGCGCCAGCAGGGGGCCGGGTAGTCAGCCCCAGCATTTT. The encoded protein is CASRGPGSQPQHF.

Only one count was recorded for this clone. This sample also contains other DNA sequences that code for the same CDR3. The chain has TRBV11-2 and TRBJ2-1; a weak D match, TRBD2 (6 bases). V was shortened by 4 bases and J by 1 base, with 20 bases between the two germline ends. CDR3 size: 18 residues. Germline V CDR1 and CDR2: SGHAT, FQNNGV. DNA for the CDR3: TGTGCCAGCAGCTCTCTATCCGGGTGGCGGGGTTCCTACAATGAGCAGTTCTTC. This sequence encodes CASSSLSGWRGSYNEQFF.

The rearrangement links TRBV9 to TRBJ1-2, with 8 bases matching TRBD1. CDR1 and CDR2 (germline): SGDLS, YYNGEE. CDR3 length: 14 residues. Losses at the gene ends were 3 bases for V and 4 bases for J; bases not matched to a gene: 5. The CDR3 bases are TGTGCCAGCAGCGGGCCGGGACAGGTCTATGGCTACACCTTC. Amino acid sequence: CASSGPGQVYGYTF.

V usage is TRBV18 and J usage is TRBJ2-2, with D possibly matching TRBD2 (5 bases). CDR3 length: 16 residues. Per germline, CDR1 KGHSH and CDR2 LQKENI. V lost 0 bases to trimming and J lost 1 base, with 9 bases between them. The DNA of the CDR3 is TGTGCCAGCTCACCACCGGAACGGGAGAACACCGGGGAGCTGTTTTTT. It specifies CASSPPERENTGELFF.

The rearrangement joins TRBV27 to TRBJ1-2; 7 nucleotides line up with TRBD1. Losses at the gene ends were 2 bases for V and 6 bases for J; bases not matched to a gene: 3. CDR3 length: 13 residues. CDR1 is MNHEY, CDR2 SMNVEV, per germline (reference sequence). CDR3 nucleotides: TGTGCCAGCAGTTTACGAACAGGGGATGGCTACACCTTC. Its protein is CASSLRTGDGYTF.

The V call is TRBV28, the J call TRBJ2-4; 8 bases line up with TRBD1. V dropped 3 bases and J dropped 0; count of bases not matched to a gene: 7. Germline V gene sequence: CDR1 MDHEN, CDR2 SYDVKM. The CDR3 sequence is 17 residues long. CDR3 in amino acids: CASSLRTGTLAKNIQYF. CDR3 nucleotides: TGTGCCAGCAGTTTGAGGACAGGGACACTAGCCAAAAACATTCAGTACTTC.

CDR3 residues: CASSPSGPSYNEQFF. For the CDR3, the DNA is TGTGCCAGCAGCCCTAGCGGCCCCTCCTACAATGAGCAGTTCTTC. The rearrangement uses TRBV7-9 and TRBJ2-1; 7 bases match TRBD2. V gave up 5 bases and J gave up 0 bases; unmatched junction bases: 4. This CDR3 region has 15 residues. The germline gives CDR1 SEHNR, CDR2 FQNEAQ (reference sequence). Supplemented by reference TRBV7-9 and TRBJ2-1, the full variable domain reads DTGVSQNPRHKITKRGQNVTFRCDPISEHNRLYWYRQTLGQGPEFLTYFQNEAQLEKSRLLSDRFSAERPKGSFSTLEIQRTEQGDSAMYLCASSPSGPSYNEQFFGPGTRLTVL.

The chain couples TRBV19 to TRBJ2-1; TRBD1 matches 7 bases. This CDR3 region has 15 residues. Germline CDR1 reads LNHDA; CDR2 reads SQIVND (reference sequence). The V and J ends lost 8 bases and 7 bases, in that order; junction bases with no gene match: 14. In DNA form, the CDR3 reads TGTGCCAGTGCCTTCAACCGGGACAGCTCAAATGAGCAGTTCTTC. Its translation: CASAFNRDSSNEQFF.

CDR3 coding DNA: TGCGCCAGCAGGAGCCATCTAGCGGGAGCGGGAAATGAGCAGTTCTTC. Translating it yields CASRSHLAGAGNEQFF. This chain joins TRBV10-2 and TRBJ2-1; 10 nucleotides match TRBD2. Trimming took 6 bases from V and 7 from J; bases not matched to a gene: 12. Germline lookup yields CDR1 WSHSY and CDR2 SAAADI. This CDR3 has 16 amino acids.

The chain employs TRBV5-6 and TRBJ2-5, with 7 bases matching TRBD2. Germline CDR1 reads SGHDT; CDR2 reads YYEEEE. The CDR3 length is 14 residues. Trimming removed 3 bases from V and 5 bases from J; junction bases left unmatched: 7. CDR3 in amino acids: CASSSGGREETQYF. The CDR3 DNA reads as TGTGCCAGCAGCTCTGGCGGGCGGGAGGAGACCCAGTACTTC.

This chain connects TRBV5-1 to TRBJ2-1; 12 bases are a match to TRBD2. The CDR3 totals 16 residues. Per the germline V gene, CDR1 is SGHRS and CDR2 is YFSETQ. After removal of 0 bases from V and 8 bases from J, the junction contained 6 bases not matched to a gene. CDR3 coding DNA: TGCGCCAGCAGCTTGGACCCTAGCGGGAGGGCCTATGAGCAGTTCTTC. Residues: CASSLDPSGRAYEQFF.

The rearrangement joins TRBV28 to TRBJ2-7; D perhaps matches TRBD1 (6 bases). This CDR3 is 14 amino acids long. With 6 bases removed from V and 3 bases from J, the gap between germline ends came to 15 bases. CDR1 MDHEN and CDR2 SYDVKM come from the germline V gene. The CDR3 DNA follows: TGTGCCAGCAGGAGGGAACCAGGGGTCTACGAGCAGTACTTC. Translated, it gives CASRREPGVYEQYF.